This T cell receptor beta chain was sequenced during a study of CD8 T cells in ankylosing spondylitis. About this clonotype: Its cognate antigen is unknown.

Molecular-barcoded quantitative 5'-RACE produced these TCR beta libraries. TCRdb reanalysed the 5' RACE reads using MiXCR and keeps one entry per CDR3 protein. The sample includes 450,000 or so distinct CDR3 sequences, about 24% of them seen just once. Notes on the study in general: It appeared that ankylosing spondylitis blood was characterized by a TCR beta motif of about eight highly homologous variants. The study looked at matched synovial fluid samples from ankylosing spondylitis patients. Disease-linked clones were reported to be significantly enriched there.

The CDR3 loop spans 14 amino acids. Germline V gives CDR1 SNHLY, CDR2 FYNNEI. The V and J ends lost 4 bases and 0 bases respectively, with 9 bases between them. The sequencing sample was made of blood, either unsorted or a sorted T cell fraction (not recorded which). The chain is built from TRBV2 and TRBJ1-1; D gene ambiguous. The receptor was derived from a male donor with ankylosing spondylitis. The chain's CDR3 is CASSARRMNTEAFF. CDR3 DNA sequence: TGTGCCAGCAGTGCCCGCCGTATGAACACTGAAGCTTTCTTT.